Listed below are T cell receptor beta chains from one sample, sequenced in a study of post-analysis software for immune sequencing data. TCRdb redid the calling of the PCR reads with MiXCR, one entry per CDR3 protein. This sample carries hundreds of thousands of distinct CDR3 sequences, approximately 53% of them seen once, and the ten largest clones take 4.6%. The material sequenced was blood. These receptors came from a girl under 18 with multiple sclerosis. CDR3s include the opening cysteine and the closing phenylalanine or tryptophan. The order of the fields is V gene, D gene, J gene, clone size, CDR3 protein, CDR3 DNA. The D gene is left open where the match is weak. Expanded clones get a size class; other rows say once, few or many, or leave the size out.

V gene: TRBV5-6; D gene: .; J gene: TRBJ2-5; clone size: .; CDR3 protein: CASSFIVSETQYF; CDR3 DNA: TGTGCCAGCAGCTTCATAGTGTCAGAGACCCAGTACTTC
V gene: TRBV20-1; D gene: .; J gene: TRBJ2-3; clone size: few; CDR3 protein: CSASRSTAVDTQYF; CDR3 DNA: TGCAGTGCTAGCCGGTCTACCGCCGTTGATACGCAGTATTTT
V gene: TRBV25-1; D gene: TRBD2; J gene: TRBJ2-7; clone size: few; CDR3 protein: CASSEWTSGVSSYEQYF; CDR3 DNA: TGTGCCAGCAGTGAATGGACTAGCGGGGTCAGCTCCTACGAGCAGTACTTC
V gene: TRBV28; D gene: .; J gene: TRBJ2-5; clone size: few; CDR3 protein: CASSLARTAKETQYF; CDR3 DNA: TGTGCCAGCAGTTTAGCCCGGACAGCAAAAGAGACCCAGTACTTC
V gene: TRBV20-1; D gene: TRBD2; J gene: TRBJ2-1; clone size: .; CDR3 protein: CSALDPSGGLNEQFF; CDR3 DNA: TGCAGTGCCCTCGACCCTAGCGGGGGCCTTAATGAGCAGTTCTTC
V gene: TRBV5-1; D gene: .; J gene: TRBJ2-3; clone size: .; CDR3 protein: CASSLDPGTISTDTQYF; CDR3 DNA: TGCGCCAGCAGCTTGGACCCCGGGACAATCAGCACAGATACGCAGTATTTT
V gene: TRBV20-1; D gene: TRBD2; J gene: TRBJ2-7; clone size: once; CDR3 protein: CSATHWTSGGRLSSYEQYF; CDR3 DNA: TGCAGTGCTACACACTGGACTAGCGGGGGGCGGTTAAGCTCCTACGAGCAGTACTTC
V gene: TRBV12-3/TRBV12-4; D gene: TRBD2; J gene: TRBJ2-7; clone size: few; CDR3 protein: CASSFSGGTNEQYF; CDR3 DNA: TGTGCCAGCAGTTTTTCGGGAGGGACCAACGAGCAGTACTTC
V gene: TRBV4-1; D gene: .; J gene: TRBJ2-7; clone size: few; CDR3 protein: CASSQGVTDEQYF; CDR3 DNA: TGCGCCAGCAGCCAAGGTGTTACAGACGAGCAGTACTTC
V gene: TRBV11-1; D gene: .; J gene: TRBJ2-7; clone size: few; CDR3 protein: CASSLNRRTYEQYF; CDR3 DNA: TGTGCCAGCAGCTTAAACAGGAGAACGTACGAGCAGTACTTC
V gene: TRBV20-1; D gene: TRBD2; J gene: TRBJ2-7; clone size: once; CDR3 protein: CSASKSTGRAYEQYF; CDR3 DNA: TGCAGTGCTAGTAAGAGTACCGGGAGGGCCTACGAGCAGTACTTC
V gene: TRBV7-3; D gene: .; J gene: TRBJ2-1; clone size: .; CDR3 protein: CASSSPETRVHNEQFF; CDR3 DNA: TGTGCCAGCAGCTCCCCCGAGACTAGGGTCCACAATGAGCAGTTCTTC
V gene: TRBV7-9; D gene: TRBD1; J gene: TRBJ2-7; clone size: .; CDR3 protein: CASSQGQGSNEQYF; CDR3 DNA: TGTGCCAGCAGCCAGGGACAGGGGAGCAACGAGCAGTACTTC
V gene: TRBV5-6; D gene: .; J gene: TRBJ1-1; clone size: .; CDR3 protein: CASSADTNTEAFF; CDR3 DNA: TGTGCCAGCAGCGCGGACACCAACACTGAAGCTTTCTTT
V gene: TRBV9; D gene: TRBD1; J gene: TRBJ2-7; clone size: .; CDR3 protein: CASSTGVGTSYEQYF; CDR3 DNA: TGTGCCAGCAGCACAGGGGTAGGGACGTCCTACGAGCAGTACTTC
V gene: TRBV9; D gene: .; J gene: TRBJ2-5; clone size: .; CDR3 protein: CASSYGTARETQYF; CDR3 DNA: TGTGCCAGCAGCTACGGGACCGCACGTGAGACCCAGTACTTC
V gene: TRBV7-3; D gene: TRBD2; J gene: TRBJ2-3; clone size: .; CDR3 protein: CASSLRVTSGSTDTQYF; CDR3 DNA: TGTGCCAGCAGCTTACGAGTGACTAGCGGGAGCACAGATACGCAGTATTTT
V gene: TRBV5-1; D gene: TRBD1; J gene: TRBJ1-6; clone size: .; CDR3 protein: CASSSGQGATNSPLHF; CDR3 DNA: TGCGCCAGCAGCTCGGGACAGGGGGCGACTAATTCACCCCTCCACTTT
V gene: TRBV5-1; D gene: TRBD2; J gene: TRBJ2-5; clone size: .; CDR3 protein: CASSLVPAGATRETQYF; CDR3 DNA: TGCGCCAGCAGCTTGGTCCCAGCGGGGGCGACGAGGGAGACCCAGTACTTC
V gene: TRBV5-1; D gene: .; J gene: TRBJ1-2; clone size: .; CDR3 protein: CASSLGDNSGYTF; CDR3 DNA: TGCGCCAGCAGCTTGGGGGACAATAGCGGCTACACCTTC
V gene: TRBV29-1; D gene: .; J gene: TRBJ1-2; clone size: .; CDR3 protein: CSVEGLGLGYTF; CDR3 DNA: TGCAGCGTTGAAGGTCTCGGGCTGGGCTACACCTTC
V gene: TRBV10-1; D gene: .; J gene: TRBJ2-3; clone size: .; CDR3 protein: CASSPGGIATDTQYF; CDR3 DNA: TGCGCCAGCAGTCCCGGGGGTATAGCCACAGATACGCAGTATTTT
V gene: TRBV3-1; D gene: TRBD1; J gene: TRBJ2-7; clone size: .; CDR3 protein: CASSKNDRGYEQYF; CDR3 DNA: TGTGCCAGCAGCAAAAACGACAGGGGGTACGAGCAGTACTTC
V gene: TRBV7-2; D gene: .; J gene: TRBJ2-7; clone size: few; CDR3 protein: CASSSPVAYEQYF; CDR3 DNA: TGTGCCAGCAGCTCTCCGGTTGCCTACGAGCAGTACTTC
V gene: TRBV3-1; D gene: TRBD1; J gene: TRBJ2-7; clone size: .; CDR3 protein: CASSQGPGGLEQYF; CDR3 DNA: TGTGCCAGCAGCCAAGGGCCAGGGGGTTTAGAGCAGTACTTC
V gene: TRBV5-1; D gene: TRBD2; J gene: TRBJ2-5; clone size: .; CDR3 protein: CASSVGVAGSSYEQYF; CDR3 DNA: TGCGCCAGCAGCGTTGGGGTAGCGGGCAGCTCCTATGAGCAGTACTTC
V gene: TRBV15; D gene: .; J gene: TRBJ1-2; clone size: .; CDR3 protein: CATSRGAGGRNGYTF; CDR3 DNA: TGTGCCACCAGCAGAGGAGCCGGAGGGCGGAATGGCTACACCTTC
V gene: TRBV29-1; D gene: .; J gene: TRBJ1-2; clone size: .; CDR3 protein: CSVRSTDYGYTF; CDR3 DNA: TGCAGCGTGCGAAGTACAGATTATGGCTACACCTTC
V gene: TRBV7-2; D gene: TRBD1; J gene: TRBJ2-5; clone size: .; CDR3 protein: CASRQWGQMSKYF; CDR3 DNA: TGTGCCAGCAGGCAATGGGGACAGATGTCGAAGTACTTC
V gene: TRBV29-1; D gene: .; J gene: TRBJ2-1; clone size: .; CDR3 protein: CSVENTLNEQFF; CDR3 DNA: TGCAGCGTTGAAAACACCTTAAATGAGCAGTTCTTC
V gene: TRBV6-5; D gene: TRBD1; J gene: TRBJ2-3; clone size: once; CDR3 protein: CASSYSGTGASTFTDTQYF; CDR3 DNA: TGTGCCAGCAGTTACTCCGGGACAGGGGCCTCGACCTTCACAGATACGCAGTATTTT